These 32 T cell receptor beta chains share one sample of origin, sequenced in a study of T cells in Graves' hyperthyroidism and ophthalmopathy. Amplified TCR beta CDR3 regions derived from RNA transcripts. During a first-round RT-PCR of the TCR CDR3, the HTBI primer set was used. TCRdb ran MiXCR on the multiplex PCR reads and lists one entry per CDR3 protein. Of approximately 480,000 distinct CDR3 sequences listed, around 21% were seen once; the top ten hold around 27%. The sequenced sample was blood. These receptors were collected from a man younger than 30 with Graves' hyperthyroidism.

This clonotype occurred a few times. This chain links TRBV6-1 with TRBJ2-3, with 12 nucleotides matching TRBD2. CDR1 MNHNS and CDR2 SASEGT come from the germline V gene. V lost 7 bases, J lost 2 bases, and 4 bases stayed unmatched. The CDR3 runs to 15 residues. The CDR3 sequence is CASKLAGGPTDTQYF. For the CDR3, the DNA is TGTGCCAGCAAGCTAGCGGGGGGGCCCACAGATACGCAGTATTTT.

This clonotype has at least ten counts. V is TRBV30 and J is TRBJ2-7; D gene ambiguous. Germline-derived CDR1 and CDR2 are GTSNPN and SVGIG (reference sequence). Trimming removed 2 bases from V and 2 bases from J, with 7 bases in between. The CDR3 contains 12 residues. The DNA for the CDR3 is TGTGCCTGGAGTCGACAAACCTACGAGCAGTACTTC. Protein sequence: CAWSRQTYEQYF. Full variable domain (rest looked up from reference TRBV30 and TRBJ2-7): SQTIHQWPATLVQPVGSPLSLECTVEGTSNPNLYWYRQAAGRGLQLLFYSVGIGQISSEVPQNLSASRPQDRQFILSSKKLLLSDSGFYLCAWSRQTYEQYFGPGTRLTVT.

Only a few counts were recorded for this clonotype. The V gene is TRBV29-1, the J gene TRBJ2-5; D tentatively reads TRBD1 or TRBD2 (5 bases each). Germline assignment: CDR1 SQVTM and CDR2 ANQGSEA. V shed 6 bases and J shed 6 bases, with 20 bases lying between them. CDR3 length: 14 amino acids. CDR3 in amino acids: CSVPTGQGGKTQYF. DNA for the CDR3: TGCAGCGTCCCGACGGGGCAGGGTGGGAAGACCCAGTACTTC.

The chain recombines TRBV12-3 or TRBV12-4 with TRBJ2-2; no clear D. V lost 6 bases, J lost 7 bases, and 9 bases lay in between. The CDR3 is made up of 12 amino acids. CDR3 residues: CASSQAYGELFF. CDR3 DNA: TGTGCCAGCAGCCAGGCTTACGGGGAGCTGTTTTTT.

This clonotype was observed at least ten times. The chain combines TRBV5-1 with TRBJ1-1; D not certain. Trimming pared 1 base from V and 7 bases from J, leaving 8 bases between. Germline CDR1 SGHRS, CDR2 YFSETQ. This CDR3 region has 12 residues. The CDR3 here is CASSLNRNEAFF. DNA for the CDR3: TGCGCCAGCAGCTTGAATCGGAATGAAGCTTTCTTT. Variable domain in full (rest from reference TRBV5-1 and TRBJ1-1): KAGVTQTPRYLIKTRGQQVTLSCSPISGHRSVSWYQQTPGQGLQFLFEYFSETQRNKGNFPGRFSGRQFSNSRSEMNVSTLELGDSALYLCASSLNRNEAFFGQGTRLTVV.

The rearrangement links TRBV5-1 to TRBJ1-2, with D uncertain. Trimming stripped 0 bases from V and 7 bases from J, with 10 bases between. There are 13 residues in the CDR3. The germline CDR1 and CDR2 sequences are SGHRS and YFSETQ. CDR3 DNA sequence: TGCGCCAGCAGCTTGGCCAGGAACGGTGGCTACACCTTC. Encoded protein: CASSLARNGGYTF.

This clonotype was observed at least ten times. The rearrangement links TRBV28 to TRBJ1-5; 10 positions agree with TRBD1. V lost 4 bases, J lost 7 bases, and 7 bases stayed unmatched. CDR3 length equals 15 residues. Germline assignment: CDR1 MDHEN and CDR2 SYDVKM. The CDR3 nucleotides read TGTGCCAGCAGTTCGGGACAGGGGTGGGGCCAGCCCCAGCATTTT. Protein sequence: CASSSGQGWGQPQHF.

This chain links TRBV4-1 with TRBJ2-2, with 8 bases identical to TRBD1. This CDR3 comprises 18 residues. Germline CDR1 MGHRA, CDR2 YSYEKL. With 0 bases clipped from V and 3 bases from J, the junction kept 9 bases outside the gene matches. Here the CDR3 DNA reads TGCGCCAGCAGCCAAGATCCCGGACAGGGACGAGACACCGGGGAGCTGTTTTTT. This encodes CASSQDPGQGRDTGELFF.

This clonotype has ten or more counts. The gene calls are TRBV7-8 and TRBJ1-1; no reliable D call. This CDR3 comprises 14 residues. The germline V and J ends were trimmed by 4 bases and 3 bases, with 12 bases remaining between them. Germline CDR1 and CDR2: SGHVS and FQNEAQ. The CDR3 spells CASSSDRWDTEAFF. The DNA of the CDR3 is TGTGCCAGCAGCTCAGACCGGTGGGACACTGAAGCTTTCTTT.

This clonotype has ten or more counts. The CDR3 spells CSASGGTGEQYF. The CDR3, as DNA: TGCAGTGCTAGCGGCGGGACGGGGGAGCAGTACTTC. The rearrangement links TRBV20-1 to TRBJ2-7; D may be TRBD2 (6 bases). This CDR3 region has 12 residues. From germline, CDR1 is DFQATT and CDR2 SNEGSKA (reference sequence). Trimming shortened V by 3 bases and J by 7 bases, and 13 bases separated the two germline ends.

This clonotype came up many times. The rearrangement joins TRBV28 to TRBJ2-5; the D call may be TRBD1 or TRBD2 (5 bases each). The V end was cut by 5 bases, the J end by 4 bases, with 14 bases between. This CDR3 has 14 amino acids. Germline CDR1 reads MDHEN; CDR2 reads SYDVKM. The CDR3: CASSPYRDGETQYF. Written as DNA, the CDR3 is TGTGCCAGCAGTCCCTACCGGGACGGAGAGACCCAGTACTTC.

This chain joins TRBV6-4 and TRBJ2-7, with no clear D. Trimming took off 3 bases at V and 4 bases at J, with 10 bases between the two ends. The CDR3 consists of 13 residues. CDR1 is MRHNA, CDR2 SNTAGT, per germline. The CDR3 bases are TGTGCCAGCAGTGAATTCTCGGTATACGAGCAGTACTTC. It yields the protein CASSEFSVYEQYF.

This clonotype appeared many times. The rearrangement joins TRBV15 to TRBJ2-2; D possibly matches TRBD1 or TRBD2 (6 bases each). V gave up 0 bases and J gave up 0 bases, with 8 bases separating them. CDR1 LNHNV and CDR2 YYDKDF come from the germline V gene (reference sequence). This CDR3 region has 16 residues. This CDR3 is CATSREEGANTGELFF. Here the CDR3 DNA reads TGTGCCACCAGCAGAGAGGAGGGGGCGAACACCGGGGAGCTGTTTTTT.

J is TRBJ1-2 and V is TRBV28; 9 nucleotides match TRBD1. The CDR3 has 15 residues. Trimming removed 6 bases from V and 2 bases from J; junction bases left unmatched: 7. Germline CDR1 reads MDHEN; CDR2 reads SYDVKM. The CDR3 coding sequence is TGTGCCAGCAGATTACAGGGGGCCAGAAACTATGGCTACACCTTC. This encodes CASRLQGARNYGYTF.

The chain uses TRBV6-2 or TRBV6-3 and TRBJ2-7, with 11 bases identical to TRBD1. Germline lookup yields CDR1 MNHEY and CDR2 SVGEGT. With V trimmed by 4 bases and J by 5 bases, 4 bases remained unmatched. The CDR3 loop spans 14 amino acids. DNA of the CDR3: TGTGCCAGCAGTTTATGGACAGGGGGCAACGAGCAGTACTTC. Encoded protein: CASSLWTGGNEQYF.

This clonotype was seen many times. The J gene is TRBJ1-2, the V gene TRBV12-3 or TRBV12-4; D unresolved. The V end lost 2 bases, the J end lost 4 bases, and 8 bases lay between the germline ends. This CDR3 spans 13 amino acids. This chain's CDR3 is CASSLQEFYGYTF. CDR3 sequence (DNA): TGTGCCAGCAGTTTACAGGAATTCTATGGCTACACCTTC.

The rearrangement joins TRBV2 to TRBJ2-7; the match to TRBD1 covers 7 bases. This CDR3 is built from 15 residues. From germline, CDR1 is SNHLY and CDR2 FYNNEI. V was pared by 6 bases and J by 0 bases, with 8 bases of the junction left unmatched. This CDR3 reads CASRENRGTSYEQYF. The CDR3 bases are TGTGCCAGCAGAGAAAACAGGGGAACCTCCTACGAGCAGTACTTC.

This clonotype was detected ten times or more. The chain uses TRBV6-5 and TRBJ1-5; a possible D gene is TRBD1 (5 bases). Germline V gene sequence: CDR1 MNHEY, CDR2 SVGAGI. This CDR3 has 15 amino acids. The ends were cut back, 4 bases at V and 3 bases at J, with 13 bases in the middle. CDR3 amino acids: CASSSRGRVNQPQHF. In DNA, the CDR3 is TGTGCCAGCAGTTCCCGGGGCCGAGTCAATCAGCCCCAGCATTTT.

This clonotype was counted ten times or more. V and J are TRBV12-3 or TRBV12-4 and TRBJ1-1; D uncertain. V lost 6 bases and J 0 bases, leaving 17 bases between the germline ends. This CDR3 contains 16 residues. CDR3 protein: CASRSLFRFMNTEAFF. CDR3 DNA sequence: TGTGCCAGCAGATCCCTTTTCAGGTTTATGAACACTGAAGCTTTCTTT.

V usage is TRBV6-4 and J usage is TRBJ2-2; the D is unclear. The CDR3 extends over 15 amino acids. The germline V gene encodes CDR1 MRHNA and CDR2 SNTAGT. V shed 3 bases and J shed 7 bases, with 15 bases lying between them. The CDR3 loop reads CASSEQPATFGELFF. The CDR3 DNA reads TGTGCCAGCAGTGAACAGCCCGCGACATTCGGGGAGCTGTTTTTT.

This clonotype was seen a handful of times. The chain uses TRBV20-1 and TRBJ2-3; unclear D gene. V lost 8 bases to trimming and J lost 2 bases, with 14 bases between them. CDR1 is DFQATT and CDR2 is SNEGSKA in the germline V gene (reference sequence). The CDR3 totals 13 residues. DNA of the CDR3: TGCAGTTCGACCCAGCCATCCACAGATACGCAGTATTTT. This translates into CSSTQPSTDTQYF.

At least ten counts were recorded for this clonotype. J is TRBJ2-7 and V is TRBV19, with a possible D match to TRBD1 (5 bases). This CDR3 has 14 amino acids. V lost 1 base, J lost 5 bases, and 12 bases lay in between. CDR1 and CDR2 (germline): LNHDA, SQIVND (reference sequence). In DNA form, the CDR3 reads TGTGCCAGTAGTATAGTTGGGGCGCGGAACGAGCAGTACTTC. Protein: CASSIVGARNEQYF.

J is TRBJ1-2 and V is TRBV30; TRBD1 might be the D (5 bases). This CDR3 region has 14 residues. V dropped 4 bases and J dropped 0 bases, with 12 bases sitting between them. Germline loops: CDR1 GTSNPN, CDR2 SVGIG (reference sequence). CDR3 in amino acids: CAWTGTGANYGYTF. In DNA form, the CDR3 reads TGTGCCTGGACTGGGACGGGAGCTAACTATGGCTACACCTTC.

This clonotype has a count of ten or more. V usage is TRBV24-1 and J usage is TRBJ2-2, with D unclear. CDR3 length equals 15 residues. Trimming took off 5 bases at V and 6 bases at J, with 15 bases between the two ends. Germline V gene data show CDR1 as KGHDR and CDR2 as SFDVKD. CDR3 nucleotide sequence: TGTGCCACCAGTGCCCTCGACCCGAAGCCCGGGGAGCTGTTTTTT. Translation: CATSALDPKPGELFF.

At least ten counts were recorded for this clonotype. The chain employs TRBV27 and TRBJ2-7, with 11 bases lining up with TRBD1. Germline CDR1 is MNHEY and CDR2 is SMNVEV (reference sequence). V was pared by 6 bases and J by 3 bases, with 7 bases of the junction left unmatched. CDR3 length: 15 residues. This CDR3 reads CASRRSGTGGYEQYF. In DNA, the CDR3 is TGTGCCAGCAGGAGATCCGGGACAGGGGGCTACGAGCAGTACTTC.

The chain has TRBV5-4 and TRBJ2-2, with TRBD2 matching 14 bases. This CDR3 has 16 residues. With V trimmed by 2 bases and J by 7 bases, 4 bases remained unmatched. Germline CDR1 reads SGHNT; CDR2 reads YYREEE (reference sequence). CDR3 nucleotides: TGTGCCAGCAGCTTCGGGACTAGCGGGGGCGGCGGGGAGCTGTTTTTT. It yields the protein CASSFGTSGGGGELFF.

The V and J genes are TRBV28 and TRBJ1-1, with D unclear. The germline V gene encodes CDR1 MDHEN and CDR2 SYDVKM. Trimming left V 6 bases short and J 2 bases short, with 10 bases between. This CDR3 region has 13 residues. The CDR3, as DNA: TGTGCCAGCAGCGCAACCTTTAACACTGAAGCTTTCTTT. Protein product: CASSATFNTEAFF.

This clonotype appeared a few times. The chain is built from TRBV19 and TRBJ2-7; D not resolved. The CDR3 totals 10 residues. Per germline, CDR1 LNHDA and CDR2 SQIVND (reference sequence). V was cut by 9 bases and J by 6 bases, with 9 bases left in between. The DNA for the CDR3 is TGTGCCAGCGGAAGTCCCGAGCAGTACTTC. This gives the protein CASGSPEQYF.

This clonotype came up many times. V gene TRBV12-3 or TRBV12-4 combines with J gene TRBJ1-3; D gene unclear. The CDR3 sequence is 15 residues long. The V end lost 8 bases, the J end lost 2 bases, and 16 bases lay between the germline ends. The CDR3 DNA reads as TGTGCCAGCGTTCCCCTCCCGGCCGCTGGAAACACCATATATTTT. Translating gives CASVPLPAAGNTIYF.

This clonotype was picked up a small number of times. The chain uses TRBV6-1 and TRBJ2-2, with D possibly TRBD2 on 6 matching bases. Per the germline V gene, CDR1 is MNHNS and CDR2 is SASEGT. The CDR3 contains 14 residues. V lost 8 bases, J lost 4 bases, and 14 bases lay in between. The CDR3: CASLVAGSTGELFF. CDR3 DNA sequence: TGTGCCAGCCTGGTGGCGGGGAGCACCGGGGAGCTGTTTTTT.

This clonotype has at least ten counts. V is TRBV20-1 and J is TRBJ2-7; D not resolved. Trimming pared 8 bases from V and 3 bases from J, leaving 14 bases between. This CDR3 comprises 12 residues. Germline CDR1 DFQATT, CDR2 SNEGSKA (reference sequence). The CDR3 loop reads CSLRLADYEQYF. The CDR3 DNA is TGCAGTCTTCGTCTTGCAGACTACGAGCAGTACTTC.

As to this clonotype: A much more abundant neighbour one base away suggests this may be a read error. V gene TRBV30 combines with J gene TRBJ1-5; D is possibly TRBD1 (5 bases). The CDR3 covers 13 residues. The V gene's germline CDR1 is GTSNPN and CDR2 SVGIG (reference sequence). CDR3 bases: TGTGCCTGGAGCCAGGGTAAGAATCAGCCCCAGCGTTTT. It yields the protein CAWSQGKNQPQRF.